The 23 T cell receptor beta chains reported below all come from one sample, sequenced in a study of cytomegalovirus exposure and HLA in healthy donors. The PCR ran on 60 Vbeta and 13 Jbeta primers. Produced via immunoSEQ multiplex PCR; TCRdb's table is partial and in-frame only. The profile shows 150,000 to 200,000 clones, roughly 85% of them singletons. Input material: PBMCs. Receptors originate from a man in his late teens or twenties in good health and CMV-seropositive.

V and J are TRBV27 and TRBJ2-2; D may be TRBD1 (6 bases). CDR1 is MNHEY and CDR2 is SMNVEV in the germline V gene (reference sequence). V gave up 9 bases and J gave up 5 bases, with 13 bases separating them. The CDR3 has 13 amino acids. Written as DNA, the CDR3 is TGTGCCAGTTCCGAACAGGGAACCGGGGAGCTGTTTTTT. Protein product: CASSEQGTGELFF.

The CDR3 here is CASSLGGTGNYEQYF. CDR3 DNA sequence: TGCGCCAGCAGCTTGGGCGGGACAGGAAATTACGAGCAGTACTTC. The chain uses TRBV5-1 and TRBJ2-7; 8 bases are a match to TRBD1. Trimming at V came to 0 bases and at J to 4 bases, leaving 6 bases not matched to a gene. CDR1 and CDR2 (germline): SGHRS, YFSETQ. CDR3 length: 15 amino acids. Complete variable domain (other parts from reference TRBV5-1 and TRBJ2-7): KAGVTQTPRYLIKTRGQQVTLSCSPISGHRSVSWYQQTPGQGLQFLFEYFSETQRNKGNFPGRFSGRQFSNSRSEMNVSTLELGDSALYLCASSLGGTGNYEQYFGPGTRLTVT.

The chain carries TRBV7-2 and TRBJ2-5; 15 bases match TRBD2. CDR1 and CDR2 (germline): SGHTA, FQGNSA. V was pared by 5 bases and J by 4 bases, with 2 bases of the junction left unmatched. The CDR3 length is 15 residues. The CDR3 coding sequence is TGTGCCAGCAGCACGGGACTAGCGGGGGGAGAGACCCAGTACTTC. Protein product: CASSTGLAGGETQYF.

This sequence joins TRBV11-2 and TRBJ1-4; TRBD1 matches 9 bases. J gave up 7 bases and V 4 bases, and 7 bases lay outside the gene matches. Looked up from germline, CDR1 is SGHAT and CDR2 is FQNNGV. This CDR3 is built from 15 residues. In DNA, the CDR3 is TGTGCCAGCAGCTCCCGGGACAGGGCTGGTGAAAAACTGTTTTTT. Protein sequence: CASSSRDRAGEKLFF.

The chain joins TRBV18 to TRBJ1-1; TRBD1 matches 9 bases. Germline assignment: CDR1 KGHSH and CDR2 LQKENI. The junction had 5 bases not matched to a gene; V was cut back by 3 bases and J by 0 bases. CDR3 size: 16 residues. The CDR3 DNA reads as TGTGCCAGCTCACCCCCGACAGGGGGTATGAACACTGAAGCTTTCTTT. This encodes CASSPPTGGMNTEAFF.

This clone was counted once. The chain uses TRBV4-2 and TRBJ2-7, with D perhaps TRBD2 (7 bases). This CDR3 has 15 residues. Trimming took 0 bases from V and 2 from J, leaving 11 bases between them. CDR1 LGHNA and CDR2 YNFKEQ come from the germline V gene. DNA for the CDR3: TGTGCCAGCAGCCAAGAGCCGGGGGGCCCCTACGAGCAGTACTTC. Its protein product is CASSQEPGGPYEQYF.

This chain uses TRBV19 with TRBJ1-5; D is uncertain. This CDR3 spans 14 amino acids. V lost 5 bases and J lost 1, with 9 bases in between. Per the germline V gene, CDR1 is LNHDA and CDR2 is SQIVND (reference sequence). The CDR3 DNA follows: TGTGCCAGTAGTCCCCGGGAAAGCAATCAGCCCCAGCATTTT. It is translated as CASSPRESNQPQHF.

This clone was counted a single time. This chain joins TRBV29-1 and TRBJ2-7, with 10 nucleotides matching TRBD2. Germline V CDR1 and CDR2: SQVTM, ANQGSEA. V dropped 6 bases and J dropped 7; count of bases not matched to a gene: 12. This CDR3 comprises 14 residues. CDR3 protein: CSVRSGGNLYEQYF. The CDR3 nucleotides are TGCAGCGTCCGTAGCGGGGGGAACTTGTATGAGCAGTACTTC.

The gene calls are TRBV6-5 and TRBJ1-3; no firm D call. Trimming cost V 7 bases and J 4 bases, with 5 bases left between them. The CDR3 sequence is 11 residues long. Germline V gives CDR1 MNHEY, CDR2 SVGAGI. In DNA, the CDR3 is TGTGCCAGCACCCTCGGAAACACCATATATTTT. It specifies CASTLGNTIYF.

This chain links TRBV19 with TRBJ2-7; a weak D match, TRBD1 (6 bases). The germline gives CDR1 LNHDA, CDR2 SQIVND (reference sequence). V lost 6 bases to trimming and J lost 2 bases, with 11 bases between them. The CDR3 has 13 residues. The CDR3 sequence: CASRRTATYEQYF. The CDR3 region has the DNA TGTGCCAGTAGGCGGACAGCGACCTACGAGCAGTACTTC.

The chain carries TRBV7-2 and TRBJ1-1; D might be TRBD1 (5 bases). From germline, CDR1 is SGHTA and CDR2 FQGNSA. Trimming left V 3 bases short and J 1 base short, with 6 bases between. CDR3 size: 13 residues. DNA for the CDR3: TGTGCCAGCAGCTTCAGGGAGAACACTGAAGCTTTCTTT. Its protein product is CASSFRENTEAFF.

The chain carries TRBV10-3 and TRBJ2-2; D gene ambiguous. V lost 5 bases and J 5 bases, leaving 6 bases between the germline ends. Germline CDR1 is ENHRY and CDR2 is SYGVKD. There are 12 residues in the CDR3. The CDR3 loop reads CAISSLTGELFF. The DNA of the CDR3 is TGTGCCATCAGTTCTCTTACCGGGGAGCTGTTTTTT.

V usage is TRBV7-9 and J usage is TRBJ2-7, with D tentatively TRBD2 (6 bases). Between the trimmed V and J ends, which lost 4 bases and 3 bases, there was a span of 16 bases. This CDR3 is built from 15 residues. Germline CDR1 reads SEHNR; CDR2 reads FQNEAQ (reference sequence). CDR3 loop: CASSSLGSSGYEQYF. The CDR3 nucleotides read TGTGCCAGCAGCTCACTCGGGAGCAGTGGCTACGAGCAGTACTTC.

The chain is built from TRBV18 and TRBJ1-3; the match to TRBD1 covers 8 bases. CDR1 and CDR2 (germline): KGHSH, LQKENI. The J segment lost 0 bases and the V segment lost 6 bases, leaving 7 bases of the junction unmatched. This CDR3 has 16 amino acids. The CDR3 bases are TGTGCCAGCTCCTCGGGACAGGCATCCTCTGGAAACACCATATATTTT. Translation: CASSSGQASSGNTIYF.

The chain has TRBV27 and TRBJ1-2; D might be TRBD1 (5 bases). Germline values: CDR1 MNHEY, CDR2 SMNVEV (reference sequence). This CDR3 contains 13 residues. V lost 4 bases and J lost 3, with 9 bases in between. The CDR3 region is CASSSAQDYGYTF. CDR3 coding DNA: TGTGCCAGCAGTTCAGCACAGGACTATGGCTACACCTTC.

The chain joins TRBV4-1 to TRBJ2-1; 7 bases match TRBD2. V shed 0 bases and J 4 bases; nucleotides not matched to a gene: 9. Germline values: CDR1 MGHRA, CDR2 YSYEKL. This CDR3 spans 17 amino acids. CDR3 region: CASSQERGGGAYNEQFF. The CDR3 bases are TGCGCCAGCAGCCAAGAGAGGGGCGGGGGAGCTTACAATGAGCAGTTCTTC.

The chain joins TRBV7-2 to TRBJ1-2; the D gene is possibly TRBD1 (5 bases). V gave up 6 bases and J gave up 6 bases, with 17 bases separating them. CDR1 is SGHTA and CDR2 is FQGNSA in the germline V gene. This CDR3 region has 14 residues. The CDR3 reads CASRLTAGQHGYTF. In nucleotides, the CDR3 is TGTGCCAGCAGGTTGACAGCCGGTCAACATGGCTACACCTTC.

The CDR3 loop reads CASSFQNGGLAVNEQFF. DNA of the CDR3: TGTGCCAGCAGCTTTCAAAACGGGGGACTAGCGGTTAATGAGCAGTTCTTC. This chain connects TRBV7-2 to TRBJ2-1; 11 positions match TRBD2. This CDR3 is 17 amino acids long. Germline V lookup: CDR1 SGHTA, CDR2 FQGNSA. V trimming: 3 bases; J trimming: 7 bases; junction bases outside the gene matches: 11.

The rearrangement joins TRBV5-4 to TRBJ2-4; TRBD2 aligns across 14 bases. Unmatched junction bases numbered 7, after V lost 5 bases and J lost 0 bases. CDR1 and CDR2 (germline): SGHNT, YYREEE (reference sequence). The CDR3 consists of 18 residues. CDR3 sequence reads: CASSRTSGGILAKNIQYF. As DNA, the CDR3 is TGTGCCAGCAGTCGGACTAGCGGGGGGATCCTAGCCAAAAACATTCAGTACTTC.

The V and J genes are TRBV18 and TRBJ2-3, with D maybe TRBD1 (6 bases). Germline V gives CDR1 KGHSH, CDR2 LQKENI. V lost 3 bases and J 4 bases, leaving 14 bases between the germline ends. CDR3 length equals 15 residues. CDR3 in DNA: TGTGCCAGCTCACCTCGGGACAACCAACCAGATACGCAGTATTTT. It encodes CASSPRDNQPDTQYF.

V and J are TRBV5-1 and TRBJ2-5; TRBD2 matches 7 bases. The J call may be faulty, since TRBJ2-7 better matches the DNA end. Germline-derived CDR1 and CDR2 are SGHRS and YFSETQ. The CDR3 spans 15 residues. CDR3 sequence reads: CASSLNRGGVYEQYF. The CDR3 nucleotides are TGCGCCAGCAGCTTGAATCGTGGGGGGGTCTACGAGCAGTACTTC.

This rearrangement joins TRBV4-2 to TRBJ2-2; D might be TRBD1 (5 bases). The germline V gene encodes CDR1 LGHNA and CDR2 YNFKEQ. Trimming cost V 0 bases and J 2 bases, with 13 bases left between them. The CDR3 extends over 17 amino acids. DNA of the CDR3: TGTGCCAGCAGCCAAGATCCTGAGACAGTTAACACCGGGGAGCTGTTTTTT. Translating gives CASSQDPETVNTGELFF.

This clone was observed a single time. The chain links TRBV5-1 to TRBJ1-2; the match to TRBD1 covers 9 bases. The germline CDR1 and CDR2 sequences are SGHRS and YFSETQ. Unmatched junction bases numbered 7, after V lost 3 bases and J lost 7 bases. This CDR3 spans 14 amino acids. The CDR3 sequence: CASSSGTGLLGYTF. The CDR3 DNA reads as TGCGCCAGCAGCTCCGGGACAGGGCTACTTGGCTACACCTTC. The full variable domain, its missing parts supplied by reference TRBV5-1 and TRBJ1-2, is KAGVTQTPRYLIKTRGQQVTLSCSPISGHRSVSWYQQTPGQGLQFLFEYFSETQRNKGNFPGRFSGRQFSNSRSEMNVSTLELGDSALYLCASSSGTGLLGYTFGSGTRLTVV.